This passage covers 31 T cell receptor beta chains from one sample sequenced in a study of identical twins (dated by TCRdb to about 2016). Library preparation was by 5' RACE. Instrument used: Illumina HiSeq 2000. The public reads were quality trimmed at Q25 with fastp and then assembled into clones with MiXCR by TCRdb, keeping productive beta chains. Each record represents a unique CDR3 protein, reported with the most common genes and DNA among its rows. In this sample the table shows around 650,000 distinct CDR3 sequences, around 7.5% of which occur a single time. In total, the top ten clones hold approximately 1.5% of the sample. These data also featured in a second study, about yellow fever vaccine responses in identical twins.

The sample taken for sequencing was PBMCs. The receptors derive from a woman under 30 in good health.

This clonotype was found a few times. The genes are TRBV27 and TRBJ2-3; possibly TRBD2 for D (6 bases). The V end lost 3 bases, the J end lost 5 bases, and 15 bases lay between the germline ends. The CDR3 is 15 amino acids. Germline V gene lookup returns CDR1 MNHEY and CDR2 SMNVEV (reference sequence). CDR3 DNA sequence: TGTGCCAGCAGTTTTCGGCGGGAAATTGGAGATACGCAGTATTTT. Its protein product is CASSFRREIGDTQYF.

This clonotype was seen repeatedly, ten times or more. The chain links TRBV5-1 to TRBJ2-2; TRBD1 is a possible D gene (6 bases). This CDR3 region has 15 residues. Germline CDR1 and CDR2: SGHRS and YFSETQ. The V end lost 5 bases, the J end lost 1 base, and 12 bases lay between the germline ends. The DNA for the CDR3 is TGCGCCAGCAGGGAACGGGACAAGAACACCGGGGAGCTGTTTTTT. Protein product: CASRERDKNTGELFF.

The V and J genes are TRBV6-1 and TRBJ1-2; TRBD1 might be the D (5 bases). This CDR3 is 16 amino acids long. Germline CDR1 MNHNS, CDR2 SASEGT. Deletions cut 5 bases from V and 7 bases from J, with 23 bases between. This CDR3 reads CASSPLGAGVTGGYTF. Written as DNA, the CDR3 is TGTGCCAGCAGTCCTCTAGGGGCAGGAGTTACAGGTGGCTACACCTTC.

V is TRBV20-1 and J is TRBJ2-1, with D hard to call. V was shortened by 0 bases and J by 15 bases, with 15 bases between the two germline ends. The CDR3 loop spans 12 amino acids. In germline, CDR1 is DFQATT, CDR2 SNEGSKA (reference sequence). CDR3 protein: CSARDPMGWGFF. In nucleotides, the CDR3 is TGCAGTGCTAGAGATCCTATGGGTTGGGGGTTCTTC.

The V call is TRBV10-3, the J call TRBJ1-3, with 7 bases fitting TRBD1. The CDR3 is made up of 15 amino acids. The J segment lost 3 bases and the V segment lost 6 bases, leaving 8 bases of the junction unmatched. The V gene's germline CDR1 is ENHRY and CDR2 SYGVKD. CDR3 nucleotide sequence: TGTGCCATCAGGCCGGGACAGAGCTTTGGAAACACCATATATTTT. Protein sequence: CAIRPGQSFGNTIYF.

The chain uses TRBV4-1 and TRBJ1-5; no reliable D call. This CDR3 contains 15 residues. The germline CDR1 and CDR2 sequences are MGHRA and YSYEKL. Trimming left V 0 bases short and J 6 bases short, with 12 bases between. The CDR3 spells CASSQDPGSGQPQHF. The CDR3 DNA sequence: TGCGCCAGCAGCCAAGATCCCGGGTCCGGTCAGCCCCAGCATTTT.

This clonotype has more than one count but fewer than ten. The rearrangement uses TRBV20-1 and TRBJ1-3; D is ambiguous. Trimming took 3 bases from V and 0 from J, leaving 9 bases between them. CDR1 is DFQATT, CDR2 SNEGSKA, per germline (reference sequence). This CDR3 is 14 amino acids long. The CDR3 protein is CSASEDYSGNTIYF. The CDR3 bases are TGCAGTGCTAGTGAGGACTACTCTGGAAACACCATATATTTT.

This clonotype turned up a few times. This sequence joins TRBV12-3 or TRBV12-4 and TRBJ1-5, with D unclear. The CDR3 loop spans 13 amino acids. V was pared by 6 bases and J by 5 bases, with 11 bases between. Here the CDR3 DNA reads TGTGCCAGCAGCCCGCGGGTCTATCAGCCCCAGCATTTT. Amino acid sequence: CASSPRVYQPQHF.

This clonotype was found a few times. CDR3 sequence reads: CASSQGRGLQETQYF. The CDR3 nucleotides read TGTGCCAGCAGCCAAGGACGGGGCCTCCAAGAGACCCAGTACTTC. This rearrangement joins TRBV3-1 to TRBJ2-5; possibly TRBD1 or TRBD2 for D (5 bases each). The CDR3 has 15 residues. CDR1 LGHDT and CDR2 YNNKEL come from the germline V gene (reference sequence). V was pared by 1 base and J by 1 base, with 10 bases between.

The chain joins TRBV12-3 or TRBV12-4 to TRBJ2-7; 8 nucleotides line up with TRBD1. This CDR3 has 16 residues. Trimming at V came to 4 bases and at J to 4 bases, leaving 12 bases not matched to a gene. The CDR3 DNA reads TGTGCCAGCAGTTGGGGCCTCGGACAGGGTGAATACGAGCAGTACTTC. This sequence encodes CASSWGLGQGEYEQYF.

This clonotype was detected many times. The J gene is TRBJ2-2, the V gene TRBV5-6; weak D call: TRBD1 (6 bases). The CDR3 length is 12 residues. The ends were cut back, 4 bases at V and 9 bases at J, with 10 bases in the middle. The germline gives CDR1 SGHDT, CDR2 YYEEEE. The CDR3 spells CASSRTDRELFF. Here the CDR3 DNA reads TGTGCCAGCAGCCGGACAGACAGGGAGCTGTTTTTT.

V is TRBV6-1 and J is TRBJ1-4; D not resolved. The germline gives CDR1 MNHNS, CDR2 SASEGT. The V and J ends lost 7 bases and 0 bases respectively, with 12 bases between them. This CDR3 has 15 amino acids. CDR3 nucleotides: TGTGCCAGCAAGATACAAGTAACAACTAATGAAAAACTGTTTTTT. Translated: CASKIQVTTNEKLFF.

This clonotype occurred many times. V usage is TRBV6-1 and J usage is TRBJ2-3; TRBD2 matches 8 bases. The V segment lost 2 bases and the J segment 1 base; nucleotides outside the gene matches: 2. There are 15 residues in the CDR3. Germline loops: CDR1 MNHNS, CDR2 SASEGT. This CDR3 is CASSETRGGTDTQYF. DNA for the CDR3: TGTGCCAGCAGTGAAACGCGGGGGGGCACAGATACGCAGTATTTT.

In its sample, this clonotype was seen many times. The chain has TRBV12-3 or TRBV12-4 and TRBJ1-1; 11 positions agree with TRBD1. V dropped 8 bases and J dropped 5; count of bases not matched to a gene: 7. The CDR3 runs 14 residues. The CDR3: CASARDRGNTEAFF. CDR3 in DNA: TGTGCCAGCGCGCGGGACAGGGGGAATACTGAAGCTTTCTTT.

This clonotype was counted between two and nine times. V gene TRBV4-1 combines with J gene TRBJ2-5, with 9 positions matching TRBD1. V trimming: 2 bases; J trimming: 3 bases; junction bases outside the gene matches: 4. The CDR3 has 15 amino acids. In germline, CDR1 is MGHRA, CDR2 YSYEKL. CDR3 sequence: CASSQYGTGKETQYF. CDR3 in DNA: TGCGCCAGCAGCCAATACGGGACAGGGAAAGAGACCCAGTACTTC.

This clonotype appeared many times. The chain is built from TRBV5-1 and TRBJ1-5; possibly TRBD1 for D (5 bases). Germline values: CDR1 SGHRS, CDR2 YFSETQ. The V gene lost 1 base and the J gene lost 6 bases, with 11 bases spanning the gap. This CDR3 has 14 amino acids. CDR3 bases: TGCGCCAGCAGCTTGAGTTGGGGGGGTCAGCCCCAGCATTTT. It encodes CASSLSWGGQPQHF.

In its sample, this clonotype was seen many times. The CDR3 sequence: CASSLSGRAAVDTQYF. CDR3 bases: TGCGCCAGCAGCCTAAGCGGGAGGGCCGCAGTAGATACGCAGTATTTT. V and J are TRBV5-1 and TRBJ2-3; the match to TRBD2 covers 10 bases. The CDR3 extends over 16 amino acids. Trimming cost V 4 bases and J 5 bases; bases outside gene matches: 10. Germline V CDR1 and CDR2: SGHRS, YFSETQ.

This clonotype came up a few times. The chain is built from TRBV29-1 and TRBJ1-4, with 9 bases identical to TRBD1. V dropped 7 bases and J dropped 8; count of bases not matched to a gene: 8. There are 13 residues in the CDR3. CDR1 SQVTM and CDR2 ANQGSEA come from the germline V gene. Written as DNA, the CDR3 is TGCAGCGCTCTGGACAGGGGAGGGGAAAAACTGTTTTTT. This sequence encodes CSALDRGGEKLFF.

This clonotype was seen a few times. CDR3 DNA: TGTGCCACCAGTGAACGTGACAGATATGGCTACACCTTC. Protein: CATSERDRYGYTF. The V call is TRBV24-1, the J call TRBJ1-2; TRBD1 might be the D (5 bases). CDR1 is KGHDR and CDR2 is SFDVKD in the germline V gene. CDR3 size: 13 residues. Trimming pared 4 bases from V and 5 bases from J, leaving 10 bases between.

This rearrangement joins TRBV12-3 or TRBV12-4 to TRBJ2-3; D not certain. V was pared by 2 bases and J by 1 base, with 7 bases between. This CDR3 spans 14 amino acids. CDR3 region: CASSLSYGTDTQYF. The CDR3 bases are TGTGCCAGCAGTTTATCGTACGGCACAGATACGCAGTATTTT.

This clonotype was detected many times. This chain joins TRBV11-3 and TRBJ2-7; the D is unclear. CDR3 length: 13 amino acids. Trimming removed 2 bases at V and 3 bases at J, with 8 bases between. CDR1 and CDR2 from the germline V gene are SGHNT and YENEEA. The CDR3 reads CASSLILDYEQYF. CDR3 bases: TGTGCCAGCAGCTTAATCCTTGACTACGAGCAGTACTTC.

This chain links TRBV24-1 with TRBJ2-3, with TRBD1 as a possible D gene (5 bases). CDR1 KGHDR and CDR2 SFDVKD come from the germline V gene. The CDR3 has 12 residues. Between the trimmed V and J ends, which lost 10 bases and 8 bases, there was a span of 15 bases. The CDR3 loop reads CATSQAPGTQYF. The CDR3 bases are TGTGCCACGTCACAGGCCCCCGGTACGCAGTATTTT.

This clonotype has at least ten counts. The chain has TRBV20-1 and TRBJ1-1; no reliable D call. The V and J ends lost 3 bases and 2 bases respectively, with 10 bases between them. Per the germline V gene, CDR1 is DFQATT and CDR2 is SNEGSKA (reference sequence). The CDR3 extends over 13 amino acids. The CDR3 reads CSARRHINTEAFF. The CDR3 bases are TGCAGTGCTAGGAGGCATATTAACACTGAAGCTTTCTTT.

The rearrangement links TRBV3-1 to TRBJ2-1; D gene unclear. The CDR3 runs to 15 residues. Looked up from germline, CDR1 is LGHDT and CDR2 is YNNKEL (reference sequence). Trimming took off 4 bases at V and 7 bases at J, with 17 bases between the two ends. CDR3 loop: CASSPTYNGINEQFF. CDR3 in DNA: TGTGCCAGCAGCCCTACCTACAACGGAATTAATGAGCAGTTCTTC.

CDR3 sequence (DNA): TGTGCCAGCAGCCGTAATGCCAAAAACATTCAGTACTTC. Translation: CASSRNAKNIQYF. The chain carries TRBV7-9 and TRBJ2-4; D unresolved. The V gene lost 5 bases and the J gene lost 1 base, with 6 bases spanning the gap. This CDR3 is built from 13 residues. Germline V gene data show CDR1 as SEHNR and CDR2 as FQNEAQ (reference sequence).

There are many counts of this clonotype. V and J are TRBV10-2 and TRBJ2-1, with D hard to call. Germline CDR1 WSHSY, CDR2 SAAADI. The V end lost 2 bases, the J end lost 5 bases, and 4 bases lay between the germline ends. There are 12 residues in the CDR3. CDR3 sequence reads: CASSEADNEQFF. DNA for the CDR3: TGCGCCAGCAGTGAGGCAGACAATGAGCAGTTCTTC.

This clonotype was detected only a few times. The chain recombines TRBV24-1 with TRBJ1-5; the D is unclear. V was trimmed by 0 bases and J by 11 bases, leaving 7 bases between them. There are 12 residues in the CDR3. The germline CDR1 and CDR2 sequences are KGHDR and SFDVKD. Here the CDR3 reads CATSDLAGTQHF. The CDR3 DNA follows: TGTGCCACCAGTGATTTGGCGGGAACCCAGCATTTT.

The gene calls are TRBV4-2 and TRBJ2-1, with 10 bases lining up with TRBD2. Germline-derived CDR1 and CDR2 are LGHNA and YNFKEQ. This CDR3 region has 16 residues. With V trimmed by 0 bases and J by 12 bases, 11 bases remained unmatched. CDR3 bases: TGTGCCAGCAGCCAAGACGGGACTAGCGTCCGGGTCGGGCAGTTCTTC. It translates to CASSQDGTSVRVGQFF.

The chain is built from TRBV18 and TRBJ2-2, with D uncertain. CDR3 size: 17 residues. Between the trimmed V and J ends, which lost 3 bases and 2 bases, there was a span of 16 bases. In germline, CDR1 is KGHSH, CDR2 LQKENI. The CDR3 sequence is CASSPWVGQNNTGELFF. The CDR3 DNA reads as TGTGCCAGCTCACCCTGGGTTGGGCAGAATAACACCGGGGAGCTGTTTTTT.

The CDR3 DNA sequence: TGTGCCAGCAGCCCGCTTTTCTCCTACAATGAGCAGTTCTTC. This sequence encodes CASSPLFSYNEQFF. The chain combines TRBV14 with TRBJ2-1; D is unresolved. Germline V CDR1 and CDR2: SGHDN, FVKESK. Trimming took 4 bases from V and 0 from J, leaving 7 bases between them. CDR3 length: 14 residues.

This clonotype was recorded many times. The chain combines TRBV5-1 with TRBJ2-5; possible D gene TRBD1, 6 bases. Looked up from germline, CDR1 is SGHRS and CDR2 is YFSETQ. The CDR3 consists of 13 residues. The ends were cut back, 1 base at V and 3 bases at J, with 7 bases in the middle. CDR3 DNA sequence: TGCGCCAGCAGCTTGACAGGGAAAGAGACCCAGTACTTC. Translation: CASSLTGKETQYF.